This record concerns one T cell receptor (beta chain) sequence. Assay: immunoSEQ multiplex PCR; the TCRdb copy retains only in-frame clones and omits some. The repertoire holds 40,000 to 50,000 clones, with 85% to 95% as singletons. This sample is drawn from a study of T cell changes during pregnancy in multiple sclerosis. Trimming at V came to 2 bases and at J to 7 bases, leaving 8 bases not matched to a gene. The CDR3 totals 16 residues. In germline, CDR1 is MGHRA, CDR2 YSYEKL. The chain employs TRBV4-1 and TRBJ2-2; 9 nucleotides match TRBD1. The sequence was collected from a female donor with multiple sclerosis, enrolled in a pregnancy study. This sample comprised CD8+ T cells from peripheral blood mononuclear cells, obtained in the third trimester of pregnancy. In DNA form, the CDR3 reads TGCGCCAGCAGCCAACCGGGACAGGGTTCACTCGGGGAGCTGTTTTTT. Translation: CASSQPGQGSLGELFF.